A selection of T cell receptor beta chains follows, all from one sample in a study of CD8 T cells in ankylosing spondylitis. TCRdb re-derived calls from the 5' RACE reads in MiXCR, one entry per CDR3 protein. Among about 840,000 distinct CDR3 sequences listed, 10% to 15% were seen once. Sequencing was performed on blood, either unsorted or a sorted T cell fraction (not recorded which). Receptors originate from a male donor with ankylosing spondylitis. CDR3s include the opening cysteine and the closing phenylalanine or tryptophan. D genes are given only for firm matches. A clone size is listed for some rows: how often the clone was seen (once, few, many), or a class if it is expanded.

TGTGCCAGCTCACCCAGTAGCGGCCTCTCCTACGAGCAGTACTTC | CASSPSSGLSYEQYF | TRBV18 | NA | few | TRBJ2-7
TGCAGTGCCCCCGGGATAGCGAACACTGAAGCTTTCTTT | CSAPGIANTEAFF | TRBV20-1 | NA | NA | TRBJ1-1
TGTGCCATCAAGGTCGGAGGGGACACTGAAGCTTTCTTT | CAIKVGGDTEAFF | TRBV10-3 | NA | many | TRBJ1-1
TGCAGCGTTGACAGGGAGGGGAGCTCCTACGAGCAGTACTTC | CSVDREGSSYEQYF | TRBV29-1 | TRBD2 | few | TRBJ2-7
TGTGCCAGCAGCTTAGGGACAGGGTCAGATTCACCCCTCCACTTT | CASSLGTGSDSPLHF | TRBV7-9 | TRBD1 | NA | TRBJ1-6
TGCGCCAGCGGTGGTACAGCAGACACCGGGGAGCTGTTTTTT | CASGGTADTGELFF | TRBV5-1 | NA | few | TRBJ2-2
TGTGCCAGCAGTGAGGATTGGGGACAGGGGAGCTCTGGGGCCAACGTCCTGACTTTC | CASSEDWGQGSSGANVLTF | TRBV2 | TRBD1 | few | TRBJ2-6
TGTGCCAGCAGCAACACAGGGGGGAACACTGAAGCTTTCTTT | CASSNTGGNTEAFF | TRBV12-3/TRBV12-4 | TRBD1 | many | TRBJ1-1
TGTGCCATCAGTGAGTCAGGGGGGGATAGGGCCCAGCATTTT | CAISESGGDRAQHF | TRBV10-3 | NA | many | TRBJ1-5
TGTGCCAGCAGTGGCCGCAGGGGAGACATTCAGTACTTC | CASSGRRGDIQYF | TRBV6-1 | NA | NA | TRBJ2-4
TGTGCCAGCAGCCAAGAAACAGTAATCTATGGCTACACCTTC | CASSQETVIYGYTF | TRBV4-2 | NA | few | TRBJ1-2
TGCAGTGCTAGCTTACAGGGGAGCGTCAATGAGCAGTTCTTC | CSASLQGSVNEQFF | TRBV20-1 | TRBD1 | few | TRBJ2-1
TGCGCCAGCAGCCAGGGCGAGGCAGAGACCCAGTACTTC | CASSQGEAETQYF | TRBV4-3 | NA | NA | TRBJ2-5
TGTGCCAGCAGTTTAAGGACGGCAACTAATGAAAAACTGTTTTTT | CASSLRTATNEKLFF | TRBV6-2/TRBV6-3 | NA | NA | TRBJ1-4